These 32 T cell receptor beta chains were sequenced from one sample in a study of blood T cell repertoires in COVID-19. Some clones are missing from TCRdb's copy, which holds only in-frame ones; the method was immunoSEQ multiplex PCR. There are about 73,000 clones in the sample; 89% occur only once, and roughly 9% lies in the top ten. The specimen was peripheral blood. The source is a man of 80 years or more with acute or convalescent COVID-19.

In nucleotides, the CDR3 is TGTGCCAGCAGTGAATTGGGCGGGTCTCAGCCCCAGCATTTT. Residues: CASSELGGSQPQHF. This rearrangement joins TRBV6-1 to TRBJ1-5; D not resolved. Trimming removed 2 bases at V and 6 bases at J, with 11 bases between. Germline assignment: CDR1 MNHNS and CDR2 SASEGT. This CDR3 contains 14 residues.

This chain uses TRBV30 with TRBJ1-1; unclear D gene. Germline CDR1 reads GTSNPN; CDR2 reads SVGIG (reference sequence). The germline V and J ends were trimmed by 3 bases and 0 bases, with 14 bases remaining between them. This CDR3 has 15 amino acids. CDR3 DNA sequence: TGTGCCTGGAGCGTCGGTCCCGTGATGAACACTGAAGCTTTCTTT. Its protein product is CAWSVGPVMNTEAFF.

In DNA, the CDR3 is TGTGCCAGCAGTTTAGGAGGACAGGGAGATGAAAAACTGTTTTTT. The encoded protein is CASSLGGQGDEKLFF. V usage is TRBV28 and J usage is TRBJ1-4; 8 bases are shared with TRBD1. The length of the CDR3 is 15 residues. Trimming took 2 bases from V and 6 from J; bases not matched to a gene: 5. Germline loops: CDR1 MDHEN, CDR2 SYDVKM.

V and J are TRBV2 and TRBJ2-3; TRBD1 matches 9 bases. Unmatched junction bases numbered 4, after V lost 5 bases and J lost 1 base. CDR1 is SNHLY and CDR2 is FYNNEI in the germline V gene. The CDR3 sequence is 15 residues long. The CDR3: CASSSGTGRTDTQYF. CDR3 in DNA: TGTGCCAGCAGTTCCGGGACAGGGCGCACAGATACGCAGTATTTT.

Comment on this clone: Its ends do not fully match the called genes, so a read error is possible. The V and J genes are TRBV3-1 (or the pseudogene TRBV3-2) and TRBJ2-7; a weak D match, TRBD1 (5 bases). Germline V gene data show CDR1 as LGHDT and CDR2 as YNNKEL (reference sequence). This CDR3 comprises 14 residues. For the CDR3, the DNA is TGTGCCAGCAGCCATCACCAGGGCTCCAACGAGCAGTACTTC. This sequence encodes CASSHHQGSNEQYF.

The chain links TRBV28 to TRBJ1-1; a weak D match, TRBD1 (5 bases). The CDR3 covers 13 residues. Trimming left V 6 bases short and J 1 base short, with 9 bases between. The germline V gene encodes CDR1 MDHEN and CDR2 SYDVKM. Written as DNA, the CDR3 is TGTGCCAGCAGCCGCGGACAGAACACTGAAGCTTTCTTT. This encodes CASSRGQNTEAFF.

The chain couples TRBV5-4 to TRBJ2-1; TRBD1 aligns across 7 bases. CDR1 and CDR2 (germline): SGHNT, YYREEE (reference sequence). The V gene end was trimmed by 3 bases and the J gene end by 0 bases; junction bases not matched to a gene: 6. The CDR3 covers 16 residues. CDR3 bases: TGTGCCAGCAGCTCAGACAGGGCGAGCTCCTACAATGAGCAGTTCTTC. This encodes CASSSDRASSYNEQFF.

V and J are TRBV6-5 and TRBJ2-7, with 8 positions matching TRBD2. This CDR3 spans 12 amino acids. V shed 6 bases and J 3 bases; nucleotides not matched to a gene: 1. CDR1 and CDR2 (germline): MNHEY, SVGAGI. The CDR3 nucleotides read TGTGCCAGCAGCCGGGGGGGCTACGAGCAGTACTTC. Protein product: CASSRGGYEQYF.

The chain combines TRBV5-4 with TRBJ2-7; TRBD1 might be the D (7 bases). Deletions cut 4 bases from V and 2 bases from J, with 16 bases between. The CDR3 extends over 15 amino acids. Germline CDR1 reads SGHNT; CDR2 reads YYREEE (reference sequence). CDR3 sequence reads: CASSGRGTEPYEQYF. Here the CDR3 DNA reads TGTGCCAGCAGCGGGCGCGGGACAGAACCCTACGAGCAGTACTTC.

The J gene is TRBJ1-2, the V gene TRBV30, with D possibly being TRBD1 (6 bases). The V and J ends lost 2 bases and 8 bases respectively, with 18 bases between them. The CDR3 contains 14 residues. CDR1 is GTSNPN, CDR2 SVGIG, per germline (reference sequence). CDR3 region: CAWSTATGRRGYTF. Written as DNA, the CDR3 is TGTGCCTGGAGTACGGCGACAGGACGTAGAGGCTACACCTTC.

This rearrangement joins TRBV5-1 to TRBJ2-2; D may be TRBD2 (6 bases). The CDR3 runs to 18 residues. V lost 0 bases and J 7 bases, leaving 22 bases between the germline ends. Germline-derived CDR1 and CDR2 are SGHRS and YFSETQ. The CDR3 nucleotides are TGCGCCAGCAGCTTGGAAGATCGGCTAGCGATAAGGGGCGGGGAGCTGTTTTTT. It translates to CASSLEDRLAIRGGELFF.

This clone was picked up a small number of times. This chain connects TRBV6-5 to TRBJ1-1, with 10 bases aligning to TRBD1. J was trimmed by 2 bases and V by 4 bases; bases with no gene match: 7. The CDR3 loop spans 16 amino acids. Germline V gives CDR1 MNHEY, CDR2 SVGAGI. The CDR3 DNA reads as TGTGCCAGCAGTTCCTCGCGGACAGGGGGAAACACTGAAGCTTTCTTT. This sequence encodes CASSSSRTGGNTEAFF.

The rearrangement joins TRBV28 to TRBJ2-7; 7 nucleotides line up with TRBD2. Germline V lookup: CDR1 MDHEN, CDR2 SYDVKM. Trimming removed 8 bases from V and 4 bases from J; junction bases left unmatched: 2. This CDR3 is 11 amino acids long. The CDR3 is CASGRVYEQYF. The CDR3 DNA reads TGTGCCAGCGGGAGGGTATACGAGCAGTACTTC.

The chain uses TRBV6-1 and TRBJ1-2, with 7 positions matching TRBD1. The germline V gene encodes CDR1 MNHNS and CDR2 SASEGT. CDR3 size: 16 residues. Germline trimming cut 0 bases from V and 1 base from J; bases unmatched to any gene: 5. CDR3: CASSEAGQTVNYGYTF. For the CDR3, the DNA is TGTGCCAGCAGTGAAGCGGGACAGACTGTTAACTATGGCTACACCTTC.

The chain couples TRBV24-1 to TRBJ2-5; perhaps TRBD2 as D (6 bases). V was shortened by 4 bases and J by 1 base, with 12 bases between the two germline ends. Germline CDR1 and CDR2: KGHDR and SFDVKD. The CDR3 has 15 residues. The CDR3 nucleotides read TGTGCCACCAGTGACCCTCAGCGGGCCCAAGAGACCCAGTACTTC. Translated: CATSDPQRAQETQYF.

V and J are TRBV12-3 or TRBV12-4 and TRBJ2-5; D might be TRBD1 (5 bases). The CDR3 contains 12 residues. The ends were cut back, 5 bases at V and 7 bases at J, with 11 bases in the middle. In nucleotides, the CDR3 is TGTGCCAGCAGTCCCAGGGATGGGACCCAGTACTTC. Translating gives CASSPRDGTQYF.

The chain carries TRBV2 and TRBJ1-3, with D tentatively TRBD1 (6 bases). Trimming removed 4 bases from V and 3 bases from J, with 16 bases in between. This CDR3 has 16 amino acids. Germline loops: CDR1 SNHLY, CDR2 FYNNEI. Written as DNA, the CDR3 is TGTGCCAGCAGTGGGGGCCGGGGGGCAGGTGGAAACACCATATATTTT. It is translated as CASSGGRGAGGNTIYF.

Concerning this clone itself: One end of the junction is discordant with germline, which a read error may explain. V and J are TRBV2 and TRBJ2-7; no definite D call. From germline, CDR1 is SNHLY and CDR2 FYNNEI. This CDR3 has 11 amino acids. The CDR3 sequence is CASSEQSHSSF. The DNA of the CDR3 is TGTGCCAGCAGTGAACAGTCCCATAGCAGCTTC.

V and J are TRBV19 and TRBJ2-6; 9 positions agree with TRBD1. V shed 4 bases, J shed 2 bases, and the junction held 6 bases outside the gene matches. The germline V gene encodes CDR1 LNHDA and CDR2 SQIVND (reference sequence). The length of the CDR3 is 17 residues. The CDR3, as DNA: TGTGCCAGTAGTAGAACAGGGGGCATCACTGGGGCCAACGTCCTGACTTTC. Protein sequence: CASSRTGGITGANVLTF. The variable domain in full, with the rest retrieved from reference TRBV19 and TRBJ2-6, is DGGITQSPKYLFRKEGQNVTLSCEQNLNHDAMYWYRQDPGQGLRLIYYSQIVNDFQKGDIAEGYSVSREKKESFPLTVTSAQKNPTAFYLCASSRTGGITGANVLTFGAGSRLTVL.

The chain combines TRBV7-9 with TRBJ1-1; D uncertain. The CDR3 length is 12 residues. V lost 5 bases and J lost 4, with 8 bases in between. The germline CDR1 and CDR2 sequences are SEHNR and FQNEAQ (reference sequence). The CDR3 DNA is TGTGCCAGCAGCCCCCGGGGCACTGAAGCTTTCTTT. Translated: CASSPRGTEAFF.

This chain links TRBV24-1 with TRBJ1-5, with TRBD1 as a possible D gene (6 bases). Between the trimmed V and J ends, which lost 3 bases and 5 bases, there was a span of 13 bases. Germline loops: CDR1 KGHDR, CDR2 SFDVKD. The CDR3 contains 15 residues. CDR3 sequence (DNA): TGTGCCACCAGTGATCCGAGACAGGTCTATCAGCCCCAGCATTTT. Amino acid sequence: CATSDPRQVYQPQHF.

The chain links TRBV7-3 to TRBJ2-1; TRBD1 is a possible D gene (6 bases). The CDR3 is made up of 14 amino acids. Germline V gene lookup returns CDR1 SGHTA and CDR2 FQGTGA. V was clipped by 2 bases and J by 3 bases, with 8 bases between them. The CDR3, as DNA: TGTGCCAGCAGCTTAGGGGGCCACTACAATGAGCAGTTCTTC. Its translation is CASSLGGHYNEQFF.

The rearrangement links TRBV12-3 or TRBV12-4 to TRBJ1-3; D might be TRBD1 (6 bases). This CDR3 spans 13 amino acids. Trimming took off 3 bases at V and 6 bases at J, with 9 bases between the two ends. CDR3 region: CASSFGQINTIYF. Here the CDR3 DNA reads TGTGCCAGCAGTTTCGGACAGATAAACACCATATATTTT.

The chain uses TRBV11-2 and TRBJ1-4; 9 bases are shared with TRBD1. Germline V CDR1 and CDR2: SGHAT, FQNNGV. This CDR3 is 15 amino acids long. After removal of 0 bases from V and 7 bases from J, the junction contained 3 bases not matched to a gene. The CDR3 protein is CASSLEGTGTEKLFF. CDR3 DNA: TGTGCCAGCAGCTTAGAAGGGACAGGGACTGAAAAACTGTTTTTT.

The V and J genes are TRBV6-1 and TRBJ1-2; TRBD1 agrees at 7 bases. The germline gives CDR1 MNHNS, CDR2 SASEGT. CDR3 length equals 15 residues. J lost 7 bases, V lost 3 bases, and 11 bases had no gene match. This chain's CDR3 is CASSDDRVIGSGYTF. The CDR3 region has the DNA TGTGCCAGCAGTGACGACAGGGTAATCGGGAGTGGCTACACCTTC.

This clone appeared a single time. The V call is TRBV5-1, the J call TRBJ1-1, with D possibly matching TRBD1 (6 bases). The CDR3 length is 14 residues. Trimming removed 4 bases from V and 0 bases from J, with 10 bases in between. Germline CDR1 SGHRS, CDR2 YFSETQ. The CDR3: CASSPDSMNTEAFF. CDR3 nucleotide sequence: TGCGCCAGCAGCCCGGACAGTATGAACACTGAAGCTTTCTTT.

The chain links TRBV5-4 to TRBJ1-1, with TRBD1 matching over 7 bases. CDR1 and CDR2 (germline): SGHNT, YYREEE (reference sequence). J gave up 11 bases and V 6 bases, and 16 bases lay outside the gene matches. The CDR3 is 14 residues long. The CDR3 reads CASTSWAGGESAFF. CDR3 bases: TGTGCCAGCACCTCCTGGGCAGGGGGAGAGTCGGCTTTCTTT.

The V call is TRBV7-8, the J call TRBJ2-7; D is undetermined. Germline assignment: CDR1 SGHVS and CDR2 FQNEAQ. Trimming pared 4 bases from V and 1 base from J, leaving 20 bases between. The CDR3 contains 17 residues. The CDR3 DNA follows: TGTGCCAGCAGCTCCAGATTCCCGGCAGGTCCGTCCTACGAGCAGTACTTC. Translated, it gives CASSSRFPAGPSYEQYF.

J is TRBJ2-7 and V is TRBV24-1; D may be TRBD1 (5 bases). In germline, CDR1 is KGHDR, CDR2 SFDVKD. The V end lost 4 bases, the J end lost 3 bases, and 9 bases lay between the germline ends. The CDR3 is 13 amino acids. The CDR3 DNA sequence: TGTGCCACCAGTGAAGGGGTGGACTACGAGCAGTACTTC. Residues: CATSEGVDYEQYF.

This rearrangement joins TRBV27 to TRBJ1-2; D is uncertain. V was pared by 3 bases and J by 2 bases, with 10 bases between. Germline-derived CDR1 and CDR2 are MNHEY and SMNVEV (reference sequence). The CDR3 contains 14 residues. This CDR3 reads CASSFRESNYGYTF. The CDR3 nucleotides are TGTGCCAGCAGTTTTAGGGAGAGCAACTATGGCTACACCTTC.

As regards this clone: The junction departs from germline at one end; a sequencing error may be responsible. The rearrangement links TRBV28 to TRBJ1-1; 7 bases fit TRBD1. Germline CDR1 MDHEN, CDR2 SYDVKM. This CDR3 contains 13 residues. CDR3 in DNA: TGTGCCAGTAGTTCCGGGACAGTCACTGAAGCTTTCTTT. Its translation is CASSSGTVTEAFF.

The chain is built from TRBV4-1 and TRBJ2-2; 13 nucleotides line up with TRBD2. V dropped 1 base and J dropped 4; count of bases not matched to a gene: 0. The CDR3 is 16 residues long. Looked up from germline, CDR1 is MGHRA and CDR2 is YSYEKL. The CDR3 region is CASSQGLAGGTGELFF. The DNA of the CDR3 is TGCGCCAGCAGCCAAGGACTAGCGGGGGGCACCGGGGAGCTGTTTTTT.